A selection of T cell receptor beta chains follows, all from one sample in a study of blood T cell repertoires in COVID-19. Clones were read by immunoSEQ multiplex PCR, and TCRdb kept only the in-frame ones, dropping some. The top ten clones hold more than 0.95% of a sample with some 200,000 clones, 92% of them seen once. Sequenced material: peripheral blood. The receptors originated from a man aged 25-40 years with acute or convalescent COVID-19. Each CDR3 is given with its conserved first and last residue. The order of the fields is J gene, D gene, V gene, clone size, CDR3 protein, CDR3 DNA. D genes are given only for firm matches. Only some rows state a clone size, as once, few, many or a class for expanded clones.

TRBJ1-1,NA,TRBV3-1/TRBV3-2,NA,CASSLRGAATEAFF,TGTGCCAGCAGCCTCCGGGGGGCGGCAACTGAAGCTTTCTTT
TRBJ1-2,NA,TRBV11-2,NA,CASSLQRASDGYTF,TGTGCCAGCAGCTTACAGAGGGCTTCTGATGGCTACACCTTC
TRBJ1-1,NA,TRBV19,NA,CASSIGGAEAFF,TGTGCCAGTAGTATAGGGGGGGCTGAAGCTTTCTTT
TRBJ2-1,NA,TRBV6-1,NA,CASSDSYNEQFF,TGTGCCAGCAGTGACAGCTACAATGAGCAGTTCTTC
TRBJ1-1,NA,TRBV15,NA,CATSRQFMNTEAFF,TGTGCCACCAGCAGACAGTTCATGAACACTGAAGCTTTCTTT
TRBJ2-6,NA,TRBV5-1,NA,CASSPLESGANVLTF,TGCGCCAGCAGCCCGTTGGAGTCTGGGGCCAACGTCCTGACTTTC
TRBJ1-2,NA,TRBV19,NA,CASRLGGWGTDVYGYTF,TGTGCCAGTAGATTGGGAGGCTGGGGGACGGACGTCTATGGCTACACCTTC
TRBJ1-5,NA,TRBV28,NA,CAFSEGTSQPQHF,TGTGCCTTTTCAGAGGGGACTTCCCAGCCCCAGCATTTT
TRBJ2-5,NA,TRBV6-5,NA,CASKAGAWDQETQYF,TGTGCCAGCAAAGCTGGAGCGTGGGACCAAGAGACCCAGTACTTC
TRBJ2-6,TRBD2,TRBV30,NA,CAWRRGVAVSGANVLTF,TGTGCCTGGAGGCGGGGGGTAGCAGTATCTGGGGCCAACGTCCTGACTTTC
TRBJ2-1,NA,TRBV28,NA,CASIHGGATGEQFF,TGTGCCAGCATTCATGGGGGGGCGACGGGTGAGCAGTTCTTC
TRBJ1-1,NA,TRBV2,NA,CASRVLKGIAEAFF,TGTGCCAGCAGGGTCCTGAAGGGGATCGCTGAAGCTTTCTTT
TRBJ2-7,TRBD1,TRBV2,NA,CASRTGGHEQYF,TGTGCCAGCAGGACAGGGGGCCACGAGCAGTACTTC
TRBJ1-6,NA,TRBV5-1,NA,CASTQGSYNSPLHF,TGCGCCAGCACCCAGGGGTCCTATAATTCACCCCTCCACTTT
TRBJ2-1,TRBD2,TRBV7-9,NA,CASSSPGLAGGKGGEQFF,TGTGCCAGCAGCTCCCCGGGGCTAGCGGGAGGGAAGGGGGGTGAGCAGTTCTTC
TRBJ1-2,NA,TRBV19,NA,CASSMGQVNGYTF,TGTGCCAGTAGTATGGGTCAGGTGAATGGCTACACCTTC
TRBJ2-7,NA,TRBV5-1,NA,CASAPDSGTPQYEQYF,TGCGCCAGCGCGCCGGATTCCGGGACACCCCAATACGAGCAGTACTTC
TRBJ2-7,TRBD2,TRBV5-1,NA,CASRQTSGGAAEQYF,TGCGCCAGCAGGCAGACTAGCGGGGGGGCCGCTGAGCAGTACTTC
TRBJ2-5,NA,TRBV11-1,once,CASSLELAGKTQYF,TGTGCCAGCAGCTTAGAACTAGCAGGGAAGACCCAGTACTTC
TRBJ2-5,NA,TRBV5-1,NA,CASSLGRGETQYF,TGCGCCAGCAGCTTGGGGCGGGGAGAGACCCAGTACTTC
TRBJ2-7,TRBD1,TRBV7-8,NA,CASRLGQGSYEQYF,TGTGCCAGCAGATTGGGACAGGGTTCCTACGAGCAGTACTTC
TRBJ2-5,NA,TRBV7-8,NA,CASSPSEIRETQYF,TGTGCCAGCAGCCCGTCTGAGATCAGGGAGACCCAGTACTTC
TRBJ2-5,TRBD1,TRBV4-1,NA,CASSPDGQGRETQYF,TGCGCCAGCAGCCCGGACGGACAGGGTCGCGAGACCCAGTACTTC
TRBJ1-1,NA,TRBV5-1,once,CASSLSVGEAEAFF,TGCGCCAGCAGCTTGTCTGTCGGAGAAGCTGAAGCTTTCTTT
TRBJ1-1,NA,TRBV18,NA,CASSPSGNTEAFF,TGTGCCAGCTCACCCTCAGGGAACACTGAAGCTTTCTTT
TRBJ2-3,TRBD1,TRBV5-1,NA,CASSTDRVGDTQYF,TGCGCCAGCAGCACGGACAGGGTGGGAGATACGCAGTATTTT
TRBJ2-7,TRBD1,TRBV6-5,NA,CASIPGQGFSEQYF,TGTGCCAGCATTCCGGGACAGGGGTTCTCCGAGCAGTACTTC
TRBJ2-7,TRBD1,TRBV20-1,NA,CSASRDRSWNYEQYF,TGCAGTGCTAGTCGGGACAGGTCGTGGAACTACGAGCAGTACTTC
TRBJ2-6,TRBD1,TRBV18,NA,CASSPLTGGFNFSGANVLTF,TGTGCCAGCTCACCACTGACAGGGGGGTTTAACTTCTCTGGGGCCAACGTCCTGACTTTC
TRBJ1-3,NA,TRBV7-9,NA,CASSLVGQPGNTIYF,TGTGCCAGCAGCTTAGTGGGCCAGCCGGGAAACACCATATATTTT
TRBJ1-2,NA,TRBV6-5,NA,CASSYDTNYGYTF,TGTGCCAGCAGTTACGACACAAACTATGGCTACACCTTC
TRBJ2-7,NA,TRBV5-1,NA,CASSLGDFRSSYEQYF,TGCGCCAGCAGCTTGGGCGACTTCAGAAGCTCCTACGAGCAGTACTTC
TRBJ1-5,NA,TRBV6-6,NA,CASRGGGPQHF,TGTGCCAGCAGGGGGGGTGGGCCCCAGCATTTT
TRBJ1-1,NA,TRBV6-5,NA,CASTFRRDTEAFF,TGTGCCAGCACGTTCCGGAGGGACACTGAAGCTTTCTTT
TRBJ2-7,NA,TRBV7-8,NA,CASRQGLSYEQYF,TGTGCCAGCAGACAGGGTCTGTCCTACGAGCAGTACTTC
TRBJ1-1,TRBD1,TRBV20-1,NA,CSARRDRESF,TGCAGTGCTCGCCGGGACAGGGAAAGCTTT
TRBJ2-3,NA,TRBV9,once,CASSVAEFSTDTQYF,TGTGCCAGCAGCGTAGCTGAGTTCAGCACAGATACGCAGTATTTT
TRBJ2-7,NA,TRBV28,NA,CASSLALREQYF,TGTGCCAGCAGTCTTGCCCTAAGAGAGCAGTACTTC
TRBJ1-6,NA,TRBV6-1,once,CASSEDSSSYNSPLHF,TGTGCCAGCAGTGAGGACAGTAGCTCCTATAATTCACCCCTCCACTTT
TRBJ2-5,NA,TRBV3-1/TRBV3-2,NA,CASSQDLQGLGTQYF,TGTGCCAGCAGCCAAGATTTACAGGGCTTAGGGACCCAGTACTTC
TRBJ1-2,TRBD1,TRBV7-2,few,CASSSDRVRGYTF,TGTGCCAGCAGCTCCGACAGGGTACGCGGCTACACCTTC
TRBJ2-7,TRBD1,TRBV5-5,NA,CASSVAGTGGYRQYF,TGTGCCAGCAGCGTGGCCGGGACAGGGGGCTATAGGCAGTACTTC
TRBJ1-1,NA,TRBV27,NA,CASSSREIVEAFF,TGTGCCAGCAGTTCCAGGGAAATCGTTGAAGCTTTCTTT
TRBJ2-7,TRBD1,TRBV5-1,NA,CASSYDRGAYEQYF,TGCGCCAGCAGCTATGACAGGGGGGCCTACGAGCAGTACTTC
TRBJ2-5,TRBD2,TRBV11-1,NA,CASSLLLAGNQETQYF,TGTGCCAGCAGCTTACTTCTAGCGGGGAACCAAGAGACCCAGTACTTC
TRBJ1-5,TRBD1,TRBV10-2,NA,CASKRAGGSNQPQHF,TGCGCCAGCAAGAGGGCAGGGGGAAGCAATCAGCCCCAGCATTTT
TRBJ1-1,NA,TRBV27,NA,CASTHEPRGDTEAFF,TGTGCCAGCACCCATGAACCCAGGGGAGACACTGAAGCTTTCTTT
TRBJ1-1,NA,TRBV6-5,once,CASRLQVNTEAFF,TGTGCCAGCAGACTTCAAGTGAACACTGAAGCTTTCTTT